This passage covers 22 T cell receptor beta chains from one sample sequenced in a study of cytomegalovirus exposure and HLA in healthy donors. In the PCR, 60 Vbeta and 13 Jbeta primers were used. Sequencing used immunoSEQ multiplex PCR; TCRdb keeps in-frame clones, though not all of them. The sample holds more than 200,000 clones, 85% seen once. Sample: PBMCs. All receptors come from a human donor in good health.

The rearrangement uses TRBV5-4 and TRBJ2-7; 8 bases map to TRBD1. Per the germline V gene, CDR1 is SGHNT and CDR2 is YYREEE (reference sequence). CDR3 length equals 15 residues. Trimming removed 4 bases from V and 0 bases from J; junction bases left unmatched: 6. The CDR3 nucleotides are TGTGCCAGCAGCCGACCGACAGGGGTCTCCTACGAGCAGTACTTC. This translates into CASSRPTGVSYEQYF.

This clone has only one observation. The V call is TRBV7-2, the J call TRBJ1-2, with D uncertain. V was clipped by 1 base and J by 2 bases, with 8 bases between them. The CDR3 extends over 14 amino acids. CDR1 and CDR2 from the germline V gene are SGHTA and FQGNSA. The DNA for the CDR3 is TGTGCCAGCAGCTTAGGGCCGTCGAACTATGGCTACACCTTC. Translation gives CASSLGPSNYGYTF.

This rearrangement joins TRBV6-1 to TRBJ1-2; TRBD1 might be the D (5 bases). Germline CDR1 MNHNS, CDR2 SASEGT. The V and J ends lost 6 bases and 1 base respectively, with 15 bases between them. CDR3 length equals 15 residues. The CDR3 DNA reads TGTGCCAGCAGAGCTTGGGGCGGTCTTAACTATGGCTACACCTTC. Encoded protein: CASRAWGGLNYGYTF.

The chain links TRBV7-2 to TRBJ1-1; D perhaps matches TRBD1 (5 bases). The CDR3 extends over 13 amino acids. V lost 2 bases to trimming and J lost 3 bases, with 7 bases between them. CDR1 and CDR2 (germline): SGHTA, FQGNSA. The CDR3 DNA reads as TGTGCCAGCAGCTTAACCAGGGACACTGAAGCTTTCTTT. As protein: CASSLTRDTEAFF.

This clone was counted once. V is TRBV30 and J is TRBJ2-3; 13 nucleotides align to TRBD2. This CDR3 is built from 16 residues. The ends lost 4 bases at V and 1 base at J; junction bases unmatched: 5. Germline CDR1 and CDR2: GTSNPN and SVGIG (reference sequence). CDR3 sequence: CAWTRGLAGGTDTQYF. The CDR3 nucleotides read TGTGCCTGGACTCGTGGACTAGCGGGGGGCACAGATACGCAGTATTTT.

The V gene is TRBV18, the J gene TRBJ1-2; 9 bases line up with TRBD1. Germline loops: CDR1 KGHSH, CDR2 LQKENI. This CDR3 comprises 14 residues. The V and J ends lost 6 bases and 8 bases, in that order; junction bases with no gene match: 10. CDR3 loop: CASSPAGTGKGYTF. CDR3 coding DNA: TGTGCCAGCTCTCCAGCCGGGACAGGGAAGGGCTACACCTTC. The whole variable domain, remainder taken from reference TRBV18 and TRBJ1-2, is NAGVMQNPRHLVRRRGQEARLRCSPMKGHSHVYWYRQLPEEGLKFMVYLQKENIIDESGMPKERFSAEFPKEGPSILRIQQVVRGDSAAYFCASSPAGTGKGYTFGSGTRLTVV.

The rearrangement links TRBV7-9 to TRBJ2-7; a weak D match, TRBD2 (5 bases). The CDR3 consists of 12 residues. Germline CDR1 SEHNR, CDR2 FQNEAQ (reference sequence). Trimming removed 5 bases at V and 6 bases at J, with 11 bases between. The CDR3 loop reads CASSPGTLEQYF. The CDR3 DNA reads TGTGCCAGCAGCCCGGGAACGCTCGAGCAGTACTTC.

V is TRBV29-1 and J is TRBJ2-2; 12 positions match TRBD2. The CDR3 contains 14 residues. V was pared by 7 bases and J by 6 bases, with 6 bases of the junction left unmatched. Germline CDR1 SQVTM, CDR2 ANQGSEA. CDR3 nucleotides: TGCAGCGGGATTCGACTAGCGGGAGCCGGGGAGCTGTTTTTT. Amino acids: CSGIRLAGAGELFF.

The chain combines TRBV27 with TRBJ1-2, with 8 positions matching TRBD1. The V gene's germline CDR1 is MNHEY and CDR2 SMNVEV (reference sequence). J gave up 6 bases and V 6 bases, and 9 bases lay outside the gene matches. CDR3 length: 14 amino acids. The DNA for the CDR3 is TGTGCCAGCAGCCTGAGACAGGGGCGGGATGGCTACACCTTC. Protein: CASSLRQGRDGYTF.

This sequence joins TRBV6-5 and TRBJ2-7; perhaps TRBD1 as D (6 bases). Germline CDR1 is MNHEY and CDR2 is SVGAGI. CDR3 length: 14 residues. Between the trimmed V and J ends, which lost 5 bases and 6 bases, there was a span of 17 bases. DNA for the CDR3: TGTGCCAGCAGTAACCCCGGGACACGTGGCGAGCAGTACTTC. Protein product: CASSNPGTRGEQYF.

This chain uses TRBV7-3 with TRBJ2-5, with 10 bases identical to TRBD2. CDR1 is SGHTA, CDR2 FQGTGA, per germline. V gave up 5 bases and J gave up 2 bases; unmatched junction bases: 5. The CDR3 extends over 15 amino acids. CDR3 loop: CASSVGTSEQETQYF. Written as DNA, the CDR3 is TGTGCCAGCAGCGTCGGGACTAGCGAACAAGAGACCCAGTACTTC.

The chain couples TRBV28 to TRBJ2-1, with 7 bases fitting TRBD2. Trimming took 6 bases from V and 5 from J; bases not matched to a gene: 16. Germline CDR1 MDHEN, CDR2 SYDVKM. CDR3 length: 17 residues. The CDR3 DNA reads TGTGCCAGCAGCCCCCTTCCCCGGGACTACCTAAACAATGAGCAGTTCTTC. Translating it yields CASSPLPRDYLNNEQFF. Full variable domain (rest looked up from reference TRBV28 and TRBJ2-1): DVKVTQSSRYLVKRTGEKVFLECVQDMDHENMFWYRQDPGLGLRLIYFSYDVKMKEKGDIPEGYSVSREKKERFSLILESASTNQTSMYLCASSPLPRDYLNNEQFFGPGTRLTVL.

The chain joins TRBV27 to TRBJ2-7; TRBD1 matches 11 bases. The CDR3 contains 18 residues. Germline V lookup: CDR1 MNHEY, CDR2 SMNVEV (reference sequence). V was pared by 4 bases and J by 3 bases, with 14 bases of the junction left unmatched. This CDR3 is CASSSPGTGGPSIYEQYF. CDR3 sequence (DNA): TGTGCCAGCAGTTCCCCCGGGACAGGGGGACCCTCGATCTACGAGCAGTACTTC.

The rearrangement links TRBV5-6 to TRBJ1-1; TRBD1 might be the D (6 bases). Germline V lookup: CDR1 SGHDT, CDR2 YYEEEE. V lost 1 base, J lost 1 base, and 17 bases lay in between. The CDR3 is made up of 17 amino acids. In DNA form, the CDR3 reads TGTGCCAGCAGCTTGCCGGCGCAGGGGAGAGCGAACACTGAAGCTTTCTTT. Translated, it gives CASSLPAQGRANTEAFF.

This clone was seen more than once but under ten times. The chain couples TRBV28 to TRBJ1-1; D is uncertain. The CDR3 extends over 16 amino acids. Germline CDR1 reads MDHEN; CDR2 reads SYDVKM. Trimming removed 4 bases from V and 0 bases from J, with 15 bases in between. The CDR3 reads CASSSLEVAMNTEAFF. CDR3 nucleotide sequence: TGTGCCAGCAGTTCCCTCGAGGTTGCCATGAACACTGAAGCTTTCTTT.

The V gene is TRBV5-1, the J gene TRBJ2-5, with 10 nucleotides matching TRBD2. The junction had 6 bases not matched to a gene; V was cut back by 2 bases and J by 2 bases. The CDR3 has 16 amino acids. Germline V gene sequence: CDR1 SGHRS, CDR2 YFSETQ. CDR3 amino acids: CASSFASGGRQETQYF. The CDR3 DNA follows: TGCGCCAGCAGCTTCGCTAGCGGGGGACGACAAGAGACCCAGTACTTC.

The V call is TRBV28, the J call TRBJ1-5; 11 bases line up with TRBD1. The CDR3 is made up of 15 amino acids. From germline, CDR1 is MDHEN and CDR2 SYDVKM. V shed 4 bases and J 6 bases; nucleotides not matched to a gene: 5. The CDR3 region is CASSSGQGARQPQHF. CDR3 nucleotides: TGTGCCAGCAGTTCAGGACAGGGGGCCCGTCAGCCCCAGCATTTT.

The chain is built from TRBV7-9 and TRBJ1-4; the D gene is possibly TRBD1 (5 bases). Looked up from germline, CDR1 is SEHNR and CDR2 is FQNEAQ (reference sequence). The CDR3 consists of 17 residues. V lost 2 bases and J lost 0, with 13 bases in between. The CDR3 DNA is TGTGCCAGCAGCTTACTCAGGGATCTCACAACTAATGAAAAACTGTTTTTT. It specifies CASSLLRDLTTNEKLFF.

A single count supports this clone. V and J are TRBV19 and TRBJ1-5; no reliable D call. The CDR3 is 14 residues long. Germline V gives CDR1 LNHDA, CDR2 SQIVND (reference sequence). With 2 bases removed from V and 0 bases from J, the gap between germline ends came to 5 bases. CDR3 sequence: CASSIWSSNQPQHF. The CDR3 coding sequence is TGTGCCAGTAGTATATGGAGTAGCAATCAGCCCCAGCATTTT.

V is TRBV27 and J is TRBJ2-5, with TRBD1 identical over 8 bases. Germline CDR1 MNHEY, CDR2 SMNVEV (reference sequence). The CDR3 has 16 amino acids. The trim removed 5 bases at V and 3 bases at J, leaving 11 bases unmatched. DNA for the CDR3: TGTGCCAGCAGTAACCACGGGGACAGGACGAAAGAGACCCAGTACTTC. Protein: CASSNHGDRTKETQYF.

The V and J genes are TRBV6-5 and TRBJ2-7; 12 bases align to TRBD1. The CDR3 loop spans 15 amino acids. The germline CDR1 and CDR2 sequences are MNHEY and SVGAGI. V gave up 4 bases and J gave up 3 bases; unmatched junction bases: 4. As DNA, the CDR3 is TGTGCCAGCAGTTTCGGGACAGGGGGCGGCTACGAGCAGTACTTC. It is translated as CASSFGTGGGYEQYF.

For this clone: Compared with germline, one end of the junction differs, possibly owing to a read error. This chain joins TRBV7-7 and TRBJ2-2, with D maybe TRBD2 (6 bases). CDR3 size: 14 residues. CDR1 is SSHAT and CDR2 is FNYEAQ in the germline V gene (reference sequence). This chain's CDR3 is CASSPSPGRGELFF. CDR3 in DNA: TGTGCTAGCAGCCCAAGCCCAGGGAGGGGGGAGCTGTTTTTT.